The 8 T cell receptor beta chains in this list originate from one sample, sequenced in a study of beta chain features in type 1 diabetes. These receptors have no known antigen. Findings and limits, study-wide: Shortening of TCRB CDR3s, moderate but significant, appeared in all four CD4+ subsets of Type 1 diabetes patients.

TCRB transcripts that were expressed got sequenced, as all of the isolated RNA had been reverse transcribed. Measured with immunoSEQ multiplex PCR; TCRdb has only the in-frame clones, and not every one. This sample has 600,000 or so clones; around 12% occur once, and the top ten carry roughly 0.12%. Input material: naive CD4+ T cells from blood. The receptors originated from a young man with type 1 diabetes.

This sequence joins TRBV10-3 and TRBJ2-2, with D unclear. Germline V gene data show CDR1 as ENHRY and CDR2 as SYGVKD. Trimming stripped 4 bases from V and 6 bases from J, with 12 bases between. The CDR3 loop spans 14 amino acids. The CDR3 protein is CAISVSLEAGELFF. CDR3 sequence (DNA): TGTGCCATCAGTGTTAGCCTCGAAGCCGGGGAGCTGTTTTTT.

The chain links TRBV25-1 to TRBJ2-3, with D possibly matching TRBD1 (5 bases). V was clipped by 5 bases and J by 1 base, with 16 bases between them. The CDR3 contains 16 residues. Looked up from germline, CDR1 is MGHDK and CDR2 is SYGVNS. The DNA of the CDR3 is TGTGCCAGCAGTAACAGGCAATCAGTCGGCACAGATACGCAGTATTTT. Protein: CASSNRQSVGTDTQYF.

The V gene is TRBV2, the J gene TRBJ2-1, with D possibly TRBD2 on 5 matching bases. Germline loops: CDR1 SNHLY, CDR2 FYNNEI. The V gene lost 4 bases and the J gene lost 9 bases, with 13 bases spanning the gap. The CDR3 length is 13 residues. The CDR3 DNA reads TGTGCCAGCAGTGGACTGCCTCGGGGTGAGCAGTTCTTC. Residues: CASSGLPRGEQFF.

J is TRBJ1-2 and V is TRBV29-1; 8 nucleotides agree with TRBD1. The germline gives CDR1 SQVTM, CDR2 ANQGSEA. V dropped 5 bases and J dropped 0; count of bases not matched to a gene: 14. This CDR3 spans 17 amino acids. DNA of the CDR3: TGCAGCGTTCCAGGTGCCGGGACAGGTCTAGCTAACTATGGCTACACCTTC. Its translation is CSVPGAGTGLANYGYTF.

This chain connects TRBV11-3 to TRBJ2-3; D tentatively fits TRBD1 or TRBD2 (6 bases each). Germline loops: CDR1 SGHNT, CDR2 YENEEA. There are 16 residues in the CDR3. Trimming cost V 1 base and J 6 bases, with 17 bases left between them. The CDR3 sequence: CASSLVSVGGRDTQYF. DNA of the CDR3: TGTGCCAGCAGCTTAGTGTCGGTGGGGGGCCGGGATACGCAGTATTTT.

This clone was counted at least ten times. This rearrangement joins TRBV23-1 to TRBJ1-5, with D unclear. TRBV23-1 is reported as an ORF; its role is uncertain. The CDR3 length is 11 residues. V dropped 3 bases and J dropped 5 bases, with 2 bases sitting between them. In nucleotides, the CDR3 is TGCGCCAGCAGTCAGGATCAGCCCCAGCATTTT. It specifies CASSQDQPQHF.

This clone appeared a few times. The V call is TRBV4-3, the J call TRBJ1-4; 7 bases agree with TRBD1. This CDR3 is built from 15 residues. J lost 6 bases, V lost 3 bases, and 7 bases had no gene match. Per the germline V gene, CDR1 is LGHNA and CDR2 is YSLEER. The CDR3 reads CASSQVGGTDEKLFF. The CDR3 DNA reads TGCGCCAGCAGCCAGGTGGGCGGGACAGATGAAAAACTGTTTTTT.

This clone was detected a few times. This specimen includes other DNA sequences encoding the same CDR3. The chain carries TRBV10-1 and TRBJ2-6, with TRBD2 as a possible D gene (5 bases). Germline-derived CDR1 and CDR2 are WNHNN and SYGVQD (reference sequence). The CDR3 consists of 14 residues. V was clipped by 3 bases and J by 3 bases, with 6 bases between them. The CDR3 region is CASSEGSGANVLTF. The DNA for the CDR3 is TGCGCCAGCAGTGAAGGGAGTGGGGCCAACGTCCTGACTTTC.